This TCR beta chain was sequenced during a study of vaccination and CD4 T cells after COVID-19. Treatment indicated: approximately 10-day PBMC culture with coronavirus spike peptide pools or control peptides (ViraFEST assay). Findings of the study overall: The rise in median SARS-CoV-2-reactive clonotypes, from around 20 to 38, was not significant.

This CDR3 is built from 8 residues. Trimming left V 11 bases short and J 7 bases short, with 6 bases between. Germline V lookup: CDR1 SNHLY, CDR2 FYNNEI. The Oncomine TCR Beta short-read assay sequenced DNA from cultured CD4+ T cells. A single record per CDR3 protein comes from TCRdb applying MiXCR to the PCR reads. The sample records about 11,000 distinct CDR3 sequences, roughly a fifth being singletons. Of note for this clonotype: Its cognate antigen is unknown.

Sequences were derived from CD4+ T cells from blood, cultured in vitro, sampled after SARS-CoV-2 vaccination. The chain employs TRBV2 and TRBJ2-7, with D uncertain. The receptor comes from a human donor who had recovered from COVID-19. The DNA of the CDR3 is TGTGCCGGCTTGGAGCAGTACTTC. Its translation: CAGLEQYF.